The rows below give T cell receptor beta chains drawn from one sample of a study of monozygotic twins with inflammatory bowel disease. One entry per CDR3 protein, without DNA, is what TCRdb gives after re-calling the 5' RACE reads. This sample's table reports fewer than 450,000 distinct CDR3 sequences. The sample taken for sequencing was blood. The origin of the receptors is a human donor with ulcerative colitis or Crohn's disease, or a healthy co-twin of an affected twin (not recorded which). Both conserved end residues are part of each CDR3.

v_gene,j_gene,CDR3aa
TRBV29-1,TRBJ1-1,CSVERRGRNTEAFF
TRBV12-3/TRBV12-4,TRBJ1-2,CASSNDAGLYGYTF
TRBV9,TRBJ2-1,CASSGRGPGNEQFF
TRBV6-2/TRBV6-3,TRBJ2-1,CASSYSGRNNEQFF
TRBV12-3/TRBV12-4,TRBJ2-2,CASSLRGRRKLFF
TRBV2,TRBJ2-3,CASSEDIAVSTDTQYF
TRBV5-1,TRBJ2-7,CASSTDRVTSSYEQYF
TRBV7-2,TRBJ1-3,CASSLEGQHVSGNTIYF
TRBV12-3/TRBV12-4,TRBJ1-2,CASSDRFYGYTF
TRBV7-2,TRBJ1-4,CASSRRSGTNEKLFF
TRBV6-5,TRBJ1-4,CASSYLEGEKLFF
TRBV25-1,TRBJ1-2,CASTAGTGGFGYTF
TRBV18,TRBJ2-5,CASSPLEIGSGARETQYF
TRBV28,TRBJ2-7,CASTWAGGTYEQYF
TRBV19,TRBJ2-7,CASSPQGGRSSEQYF
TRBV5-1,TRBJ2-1,CASSLTLAGGPNEQFF
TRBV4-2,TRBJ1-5,CASSQALRQGDNQPQHF
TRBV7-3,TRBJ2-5,CASSLSRQQTQYF
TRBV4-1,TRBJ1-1,CASSLVGQTGGGGEGTEAFF
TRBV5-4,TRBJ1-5,CASSRDRSQPQHF
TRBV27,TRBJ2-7,CASSLIGPRGDEQYF
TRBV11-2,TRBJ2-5,CASSSPVGASGGAEETQYF
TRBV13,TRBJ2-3,CASSLALWGSADTQYF
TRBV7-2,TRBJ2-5,CASSYSGTGGRTQYF
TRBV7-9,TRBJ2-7,CASSFTGVTYEQYF
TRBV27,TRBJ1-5,CASRPAGTGNQPQHF
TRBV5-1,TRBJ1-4,CASSFSRQGASEKLFF
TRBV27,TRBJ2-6,CASKSFSGANVLTF
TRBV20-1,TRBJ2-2,CSARAIPRFTGELFF
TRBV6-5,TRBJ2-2,CASTEDSGELFF
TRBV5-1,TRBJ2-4,CASSLGGGYLTSKNIQYF
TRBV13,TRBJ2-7,CASSLGHGADEQYF
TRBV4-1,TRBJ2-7,CASSQGWDIRYEQYF
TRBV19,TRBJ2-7,CATSAGTGGLEQYF
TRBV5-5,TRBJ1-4,CASSLGWGQDPEKLFF
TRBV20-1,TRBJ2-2,CSANILAGGTGELFF
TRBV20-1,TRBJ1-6,CSAPKPGGYFNSPLHF
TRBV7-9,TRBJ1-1,CASNRPGQASITEAFF
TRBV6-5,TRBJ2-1,CASSYSFPELNEQFF
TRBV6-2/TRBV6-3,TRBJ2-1,CASSYLDSPSYNEQFF
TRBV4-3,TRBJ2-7,CASSRNAASGGAEQYF
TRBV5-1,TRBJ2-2,CASSLEAVNTGELFF
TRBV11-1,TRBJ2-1,CASSSLAGGGGEQFF
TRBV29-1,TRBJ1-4,CSVWTGRSNEKLFF
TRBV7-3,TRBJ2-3,CASSLTGSTDTQYF
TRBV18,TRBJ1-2,CASSPSFKDTPSYGYTF
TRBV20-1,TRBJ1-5,CSATQGANQPQHF
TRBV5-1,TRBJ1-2,CASRPGQGDNYGYTF
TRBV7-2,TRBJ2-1,CASSLGGGGAQQFF
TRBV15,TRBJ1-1,CATSMGNTEAFF
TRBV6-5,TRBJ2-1,CASRDRGIEQFF
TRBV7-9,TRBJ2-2,CASRGGTNTGELFF
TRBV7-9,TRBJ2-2,CASSLLGATGELFF